This T cell receptor (beta chain) comes out of a study of T cells in Graves' hyperthyroidism and ophthalmopathy. This CDR3 comprises 15 residues. The germline V and J ends were trimmed by 1 base and 0 bases, with 10 bases remaining between them. Germline CDR1 is SGHTA and CDR2 is FQGNSA. TCR beta CDR3 regions were amplified from RNA transcripts. HTBI primers drove first-round RT-PCR of the TCR CDR3. In TCRdb, the multiplex PCR reads were re-called with MiXCR into one record per CDR3 protein. The sample includes about 350,000 distinct CDR3 sequences, around 13% of them seen just once. The sample was blood. This clonotype was sampled from a woman in her twenties or thirties with Graves' hyperthyroidism. The gene calls are TRBV7-2 and TRBJ2-7, with no clear D. This CDR3 is CASSLEDVPSYEQYF. The CDR3 region has the DNA TGTGCCAGCAGCTTAGAGGACGTGCCCTCCTACGAGCAGTACTTC.